Below, one T cell receptor (beta chain) is given with its context. Its antigen is unknown. The CDR3 runs 15 residues. Germline trimming cut 4 bases from V and 2 bases from J; bases unmatched to any gene: 7. Germline V gene lookup returns CDR1 MNHNS and CDR2 SASEGT. TCRdb analysed the reads with MiXCR anew, one entry per CDR3 protein. Of 750,000 to 950,000 distinct CDR3 sequences in the sample, 25% to 35% were seen once. This record comes from a study of T cell repertoires in cytomegalovirus infection. Study details: From public TCR beta signatures came an indication of both CMV infection and matching HLA type. Study-wide findings and caveats: Dominating the ex vivo response were HLA-C-restricted CMV-specific TCR beta clonotypes.

The chain uses TRBV6-1 and TRBJ1-1, with TRBD1 matching 7 bases. The source is a human donor in good health (CMV status not recorded). Some clones in this sample may be carry-over from other donors' samples. Sequenced material: cultured CD8+ T cells from PBMCs, taken from culture after CMV antigen stimulation. The CDR3: CASSVLGGGNTEAFF. CDR3 nucleotide sequence: TGTGCCAGCAGTGTGTTAGGGGGCGGCAACACTGAAGCTTTCTTT.